These 11 T cell receptor beta chains were all obtained from the same sample, sequenced in a study of blood T cell repertoires in COVID-19. Profiled with immunoSEQ multiplex PCR; TCRdb holds only in-frame clones, not every one. The sample holds 100,000 to 150,000 clones, 70% to 90% seen once. The material sequenced was peripheral blood. These receptors all stem from a man in his fifties or sixties with acute or convalescent COVID-19.

The chain combines TRBV9 with TRBJ1-1, with 7 bases aligning to TRBD1. The V gene's germline CDR1 is SGDLS and CDR2 YYNGEE. The CDR3 has 15 amino acids. V lost 2 bases, J lost 1 base, and 5 bases stayed unmatched. As DNA, the CDR3 is TGTGCCAGCAGCGTTGAGGGGGCGAGGAACACTGAAGCTTTCTTT. Translating gives CASSVEGARNTEAFF.

V is TRBV19 and J is TRBJ2-2; no clear D gene. Germline-derived CDR1 and CDR2 are LNHDA and SQIVND (reference sequence). V was pared by 5 bases and J by 0 bases, with 16 bases between. The CDR3 is 17 residues long. This CDR3 is CASSSASIASNTGELFF. As DNA, the CDR3 is TGTGCCAGTAGTTCGGCGAGTATAGCCTCGAACACCGGGGAGCTGTTTTTT.

The chain recombines TRBV5-1 with TRBJ2-5; 9 nucleotides agree with TRBD2. With V trimmed by 1 base and J by 4 bases, 8 bases remained unmatched. Germline V gives CDR1 SGHRS, CDR2 YFSETQ. The CDR3 is made up of 16 amino acids. The CDR3 DNA sequence: TGCGCCAGCAGCTTGATTAGCGGGAGTCTCGGAGAGACCCAGTACTTC. Its protein product is CASSLISGSLGETQYF.

The V and J genes are TRBV3-1 (or the pseudogene TRBV3-2) and TRBJ1-1; 7 nucleotides agree with TRBD1. The junction had 6 bases not matched to a gene; V was cut back by 1 base and J by 4 bases. The CDR3 loop spans 15 amino acids. Germline V gives CDR1 LGHDT, CDR2 YNNKEL (reference sequence). As DNA, the CDR3 is TGTGCCAGCAGCCAAGGGGCGACAGGGTCCACTGAAGCTTTCTTT. Its translation: CASSQGATGSTEAFF.

V gene TRBV5-1 combines with J gene TRBJ2-1; no firm D call. This CDR3 has 15 residues. The V and J ends lost 0 bases and 5 bases respectively, with 12 bases between them. Germline lookup yields CDR1 SGHRS and CDR2 YFSETQ. The CDR3 sequence: CASSLARPRNNEQFF. As DNA, the CDR3 is TGCGCCAGCAGCTTGGCGCGACCGAGGAACAATGAGCAGTTCTTC.

The V gene is TRBV19, the J gene TRBJ2-1; D remains unclear. This CDR3 comprises 14 residues. The V gene's germline CDR1 is LNHDA and CDR2 SQIVND (reference sequence). Trimming shortened V by 5 bases and J by 5 bases, and 13 bases separated the two germline ends. The CDR3 region has the DNA TGTGCCAGTAGTTCGTCTCCTGACAACAATGAGCAGTTCTTC. Protein product: CASSSSPDNNEQFF.

This chain uses TRBV15 with TRBJ2-6; 10 bases align to TRBD1. From germline, CDR1 is LNHNV and CDR2 YYDKDF (reference sequence). This CDR3 spans 19 amino acids. The trim removed 1 base at V and 0 bases at J, leaving 6 bases unmatched. Here the CDR3 DNA reads TGTGCCACCAGCAGAGGTCCGGGACAGGGGTCCTCTGGGGCCAACGTCCTGACTTTC. This encodes CATSRGPGQGSSGANVLTF. The whole variable domain, remainder taken from reference TRBV15 and TRBJ2-6, is DAMVIQNPRYQVTQFGKPVTLSCSQTLNHNVMYWYQQKSSQAPKLLFHYYDKDFNNEADTPDNFQSRRPNTSFCFLDIRSPGLGDTAMYLCATSRGPGQGSSGANVLTFGAGSRLTVL.

V and J are TRBV4-1 and TRBJ2-7; possibly TRBD1 for D (6 bases). Germline V gene data show CDR1 as MGHRA and CDR2 as YSYEKL. V was pared by 0 bases and J by 0 bases, with 18 bases between. There are 18 residues in the CDR3. The CDR3 bases are TGCGCCAGCAGCCAAGAGAGGAACTTAGGGACACGCTCCTACGAGCAGTACTTC. It codes for CASSQERNLGTRSYEQYF.

V is TRBV6-2 or TRBV6-3 and J is TRBJ2-1, with 14 bases matching TRBD2. V lost 6 bases and J lost 6; bases outside the gene matches: 10. Germline V gives CDR1 MNHEY, CDR2 SVGEGT. The CDR3 is 17 amino acids. CDR3 DNA sequence: TGTGCCAGCAGCCCTCGACTAGCGGGAGGGCCTCCCAATGAGCAGTTCTTC. Amino acid sequence: CASSPRLAGGPPNEQFF.

The rearrangement links TRBV7-2 to TRBJ2-7; 10 bases agree with TRBD1. This CDR3 comprises 18 residues. Germline V gene lookup returns CDR1 SGHTA and CDR2 FQGNSA. The V segment lost 0 bases and the J segment 4 bases; nucleotides outside the gene matches: 12. CDR3 sequence reads: CASSLAIRQGAITYEQYF. Here the CDR3 DNA reads TGTGCCAGCAGCTTAGCGATAAGACAGGGGGCTATTACTTACGAGCAGTACTTC. Complete variable domain (other parts from reference TRBV7-2 and TRBJ2-7): GAGVSQSPSNKVTEKGKDVELRCDPISGHTALYWYRQSLGQGLEFLIYFQGNSAPDKSGLPSDRFSAERTGGSVSTLTIQRTQQEDSAVYLCASSLAIRQGAITYEQYFGPGTRLTVT.

J is TRBJ1-1 and V is TRBV6-5; 8 positions match TRBD1. The CDR3 loop spans 14 amino acids. Trimming removed 0 bases from V and 11 bases from J; junction bases left unmatched: 8. CDR1 is MNHEY and CDR2 is SVGAGI in the germline V gene. Written as DNA, the CDR3 is TGTGCCAGCAGTTACTCGACCAGGGGGCTTGGTGCTTTCTTT. It encodes CASSYSTRGLGAFF.